A selection of T cell receptor beta chains follows, all from one sample in a study of Ad26.COV2.S vaccination and SARS-CoV-2 variants. Sequenced by immunoSEQ multiplex PCR; TCRdb stores in-frame clones only, minus some. The data show about 350,000 clones, about 88% seen once. Here the sequenced sample was peripheral blood, taken in a trial of Ad26.COV2.S vaccine versus placebo. All receptors derive from a person between 18 and 65 years old who received the Ad26.COV2.S COVID-19 vaccine or a placebo. CDR3s include the opening cysteine and the closing phenylalanine or tryptophan. Each record gives: D gene, J gene, V gene, clone size, CDR3 DNA, CDR3 protein. D genes are given only for firm matches. Clone size appears in some rows only: once, few, many, or a class for an expanded clone.

d_gene: TRBD2; j_gene: TRBJ2-7; v_gene: TRBV29-1; abundance: NA; CDR3nt: TGCAGCGTAGCTAGCGGCTTATCCTACGAGCAGTACTTC; CDR3aa: CSVASGLSYEQYF
d_gene: NA; j_gene: TRBJ2-6; v_gene: TRBV5-4; abundance: NA; CDR3nt: TGTGCCAGCAGCACCGGGGGTTCTGGGGCCAACGTCCTGACTTTC; CDR3aa: CASSTGGSGANVLTF
d_gene: NA; j_gene: TRBJ1-3; v_gene: TRBV2; abundance: NA; CDR3nt: TGTGCCAGCAGTGTTGGCAGGGGATACGGAAACACCATATATTTT; CDR3aa: CASSVGRGYGNTIYF
d_gene: NA; j_gene: TRBJ1-5; v_gene: TRBV6-5; abundance: NA; CDR3nt: TGTGCCAGCAATATTTATACAGGGAATCAGCCCCAGCATTTT; CDR3aa: CASNIYTGNQPQHF
d_gene: TRBD2; j_gene: TRBJ2-1; v_gene: TRBV18; abundance: NA; CDR3nt: TGTGCCAGCTCACCACCGAGTCTAGCGGGGGGGCGCAATGAGCAGTTCTTC; CDR3aa: CASSPPSLAGGRNEQFF
d_gene: NA; j_gene: TRBJ1-3; v_gene: TRBV19; abundance: NA; CDR3nt: TGTGCCAGTACCCCAGATAGTCCCTCTGGAAACACCATATATTTT; CDR3aa: CASTPDSPSGNTIYF
d_gene: NA; j_gene: TRBJ1-4; v_gene: TRBV6-6; abundance: NA; CDR3nt: TGTGCCAGCAATGAGGAAAATAATGAAAAACTGTTTTTT; CDR3aa: CASNEENNEKLFF
d_gene: NA; j_gene: TRBJ2-7; v_gene: TRBV2; abundance: NA; CDR3nt: TGTGCCAGCAGCGGGTCTGGTTGGGAGCAGTACTTC; CDR3aa: CASSGSGWEQYF
d_gene: NA; j_gene: TRBJ2-4; v_gene: TRBV7-2; abundance: NA; CDR3nt: TGTGCCAGCAGCTTAGGGCGCCAAAACATTCAGTACTTC; CDR3aa: CASSLGRQNIQYF
d_gene: NA; j_gene: TRBJ2-3; v_gene: TRBV4-3; abundance: NA; CDR3nt: TGCGCCAGCAGCTATATAGCGGCGGGGAGCACAGATACGCAGTATTTT; CDR3aa: CASSYIAAGSTDTQYF
d_gene: NA; j_gene: TRBJ2-7; v_gene: TRBV19; abundance: NA; CDR3nt: TGTGCCAGTAGTATAGCCAGCTCCTACGAGCAGTACTTC; CDR3aa: CASSIASSYEQYF
d_gene: TRBD2; j_gene: TRBJ2-1; v_gene: TRBV15; abundance: NA; CDR3nt: TGTGCCACCAGCAGAGATGTTACTAGCGGGAGGGAGCAGTTCTTC; CDR3aa: CATSRDVTSGREQFF
d_gene: NA; j_gene: TRBJ2-5; v_gene: TRBV6-5; abundance: NA; CDR3nt: TGTGCCAGCAGTCGCAAAGAGACCCAGTACTTC; CDR3aa: CASSRKETQYF
d_gene: NA; j_gene: TRBJ2-3; v_gene: TRBV7-9; abundance: NA; CDR3nt: TGTGCCAGCAGCTTAGTTAGGGCCTTCGGCACAGATACGCAGTATTTT; CDR3aa: CASSLVRAFGTDTQYF
d_gene: NA; j_gene: TRBJ2-7; v_gene: TRBV3-1/TRBV3-2; abundance: NA; CDR3nt: TGTGCCAGCAGCCACGCGGGGACCTACGAGCAGTACTTC; CDR3aa: CASSHAGTYEQYF
d_gene: NA; j_gene: TRBJ2-2; v_gene: TRBV28; abundance: NA; CDR3nt: TGTGCCAGCAGCCTAGGACAAGGGGGATCTTTT; CDR3aa: CASSLGQGGSF
d_gene: TRBD2; j_gene: TRBJ2-7; v_gene: TRBV6-5; abundance: NA; CDR3nt: TGTGCCAGCAGTTTACGGACTAGTCTCAATCAGCACGAGCAGTACTTC; CDR3aa: CASSLRTSLNQHEQYF
d_gene: TRBD1; j_gene: TRBJ2-7; v_gene: TRBV19; abundance: NA; CDR3nt: TGTGCCAGTAGTCTCGGGACAGGGTTAGACGAGCAGTACTTC; CDR3aa: CASSLGTGLDEQYF
d_gene: TRBD1; j_gene: TRBJ2-7; v_gene: TRBV7-8; abundance: few; CDR3nt: TGTGCCAGCAGCTTAGTGGGACAGACCTACGAGCAGTACTTC; CDR3aa: CASSLVGQTYEQYF
d_gene: NA; j_gene: TRBJ2-5; v_gene: TRBV9; abundance: NA; CDR3nt: TGTGCCAGCAGCGCACCAGACGGTCAAGAGACCCAGTACTTC; CDR3aa: CASSAPDGQETQYF
d_gene: NA; j_gene: TRBJ2-7; v_gene: TRBV7-2; abundance: NA; CDR3nt: TGTGCCAGCAGTTCATTTCGACACAATTACGAGCAGTACTTC; CDR3aa: CASSSFRHNYEQYF
d_gene: TRBD1; j_gene: TRBJ1-5; v_gene: TRBV5-1; abundance: NA; CDR3nt: TGCGCCAGCAGCCAGGGGGCTCACGATCAGCCCCAGCATTTT; CDR3aa: CASSQGAHDQPQHF
d_gene: NA; j_gene: TRBJ2-7; v_gene: TRBV18; abundance: once; CDR3nt: TGTGCCAGCTCACTGGGACCGACCGACTACGAGCAGTACTTC; CDR3aa: CASSLGPTDYEQYF
d_gene: NA; j_gene: TRBJ1-5; v_gene: TRBV4-1; abundance: NA; CDR3nt: TGCGCCAGCAGCCAACGGGAGTCGGGACAGCCCCAGCATTTT; CDR3aa: CASSQRESGQPQHF
d_gene: TRBD2; j_gene: TRBJ2-2; v_gene: TRBV11-2; abundance: once; CDR3nt: TGTGCCAGCAGCCTCCAGGGGGGGGGCGGGAGGGTTTCCGGGGAGCTGTTTTTT; CDR3aa: CASSLQGGGGRVSGELFF
d_gene: NA; j_gene: TRBJ1-4; v_gene: TRBV4-3; abundance: once; CDR3nt: TGCGCCAGCAGCCAAATAGCCAATGAAAAACTGTTTTTT; CDR3aa: CASSQIANEKLFF
d_gene: TRBD2; j_gene: TRBJ2-1; v_gene: TRBV10-3; abundance: NA; CDR3nt: TGTGCCATCAGTGCTCTAGCGGGTCCCTACAATGAGCAGTTCTTC; CDR3aa: CAISALAGPYNEQFF
d_gene: NA; j_gene: TRBJ1-1; v_gene: TRBV28; abundance: once; CDR3nt: TGTGCCAGCATACTGACTGGACGTCCCAATCCTGAAGCTTTCTTT; CDR3aa: CASILTGRPNPEAFF
d_gene: TRBD1; j_gene: TRBJ1-1; v_gene: TRBV28; abundance: NA; CDR3nt: TGTGCCAGCAGTACGCCGGACAGGCCATTGTTAGAAGCTTTCTTT; CDR3aa: CASSTPDRPLLEAFF
d_gene: NA; j_gene: TRBJ2-2; v_gene: TRBV27; abundance: few; CDR3nt: TGTGCCAGCAGTTTAAGCACCCGAAACACCGGGGAGCTGTTTTTT; CDR3aa: CASSLSTRNTGELFF
d_gene: NA; j_gene: TRBJ2-7; v_gene: TRBV7-2; abundance: NA; CDR3nt: TGTGCCAGCAGAAGGGGAGCCACCTACGAGCAGTACTTC; CDR3aa: CASRRGATYEQYF
d_gene: NA; j_gene: TRBJ1-6; v_gene: TRBV24-1; abundance: NA; CDR3nt: TGTGCCACCAGTGATGCCCCCTCACCCCTCCACTTT; CDR3aa: CATSDAPSPLHF
d_gene: NA; j_gene: TRBJ2-3; v_gene: TRBV5-1; abundance: NA; CDR3nt: TGCGCCAGCAGCCCTGGACAGATGGGCACGACGCAGTATTTT; CDR3aa: CASSPGQMGTTQYF
d_gene: NA; j_gene: TRBJ2-5; v_gene: TRBV27; abundance: NA; CDR3nt: TGTGCCAGCAGTCGCCTTCGGGAAGAGACCCAGTACTTC; CDR3aa: CASSRLREETQYF
d_gene: TRBD2; j_gene: TRBJ2-7; v_gene: TRBV2; abundance: few; CDR3nt: TGTGCCAGCAGCGGACTAGCGGGAGCCCCGGACGAGCAGTACTTC; CDR3aa: CASSGLAGAPDEQYF
d_gene: NA; j_gene: TRBJ2-1; v_gene: TRBV3-1/TRBV3-2; abundance: NA; CDR3nt: TGTGCCAGCAGCCGGATGCTAAGCGGGAATGAGCAGTTCTTC; CDR3aa: CASSRMLSGNEQFF
d_gene: TRBD2; j_gene: TRBJ2-7; v_gene: TRBV9; abundance: many; CDR3nt: TGTGCCAGCGCCGGGACTAGCGGCTACGAGCAGTACTTC; CDR3aa: CASAGTSGYEQYF
d_gene: NA; j_gene: TRBJ2-1; v_gene: TRBV19; abundance: NA; CDR3nt: TGTGCCAGTGCCCGGGAGATCCCGCCTACAGAGCAGTTCTTC; CDR3aa: CASAREIPPTEQFF
d_gene: NA; j_gene: TRBJ2-5; v_gene: TRBV18; abundance: NA; CDR3nt: TGTGCCAGCTCACCACCGACAGGGAGGGAGACCCAGTACTTC; CDR3aa: CASSPPTGRETQYF
d_gene: NA; j_gene: TRBJ2-7; v_gene: TRBV28; abundance: NA; CDR3nt: TGTGCCAGCAGTTCCCACCACTACGAGCAGTACTTC; CDR3aa: CASSSHHYEQYF
d_gene: NA; j_gene: TRBJ1-1; v_gene: TRBV11-2; abundance: NA; CDR3nt: TGTGCCAGCAGCTTAGAGGTAGGGGGCACTGAAGCTTTCTTT; CDR3aa: CASSLEVGGTEAFF
d_gene: NA; j_gene: TRBJ2-4; v_gene: TRBV6-2/TRBV6-3; abundance: NA; CDR3nt: TGTGCCAGCAGTTACACCACACGCGCGAGGGAAGCCAAAAACATTCAGTACTTC; CDR3aa: CASSYTTRAREAKNIQYF
d_gene: NA; j_gene: TRBJ2-7; v_gene: TRBV2; abundance: NA; CDR3nt: TGTGCCAGCAGTGAAGCCAGGCCCTACGAGCAGTACTTC; CDR3aa: CASSEARPYEQYF
d_gene: TRBD1; j_gene: TRBJ1-2; v_gene: TRBV5-4; abundance: NA; CDR3nt: TGTGCCAGCAGCGCCAAGGGGGCTTCCAACTATGGCTACACCTTC; CDR3aa: CASSAKGASNYGYTF
d_gene: TRBD2; j_gene: TRBJ2-7; v_gene: TRBV7-6; abundance: NA; CDR3nt: TGTGCCAGCAGCTTACGGCGGGGGGACTCCTACGAGCAGTACTTC; CDR3aa: CASSLRRGDSYEQYF